This T cell receptor (beta chain) was recorded in a study of T-cell reconstitution after alpha-beta-depleted transplantation in children. Using unique molecular identifiers, the investigators prepared the TCRbeta library. TCRdb recomputed calls from the PCR reads with MiXCR, one row per CDR3 protein. The profile covers approximately 420,000 distinct CDR3 sequences, with roughly 11% appearing a single time and roughly 5.5% taken by the ten largest. The CDR3 consists of 13 residues. V lost 6 bases to trimming and J lost 5 bases, with 11 bases between them. Germline CDR1 reads SGHDT; CDR2 reads YYEEEE. This clonotype was seen at least ten times.

The source is a human donor who donated a stem cell graft to a child with acute myeloid leukemia. V gene TRBV5-6 combines with J gene TRBJ2-2; D unresolved. The source was PBMCs from the stem cell graft donor, collected from the stem cell graft. CDR3 sequence (DNA): TGTGCCAGCAAACCTCTGGGAACCGGGGAGCTGTTTTTT. This codes for CASKPLGTGELFF.